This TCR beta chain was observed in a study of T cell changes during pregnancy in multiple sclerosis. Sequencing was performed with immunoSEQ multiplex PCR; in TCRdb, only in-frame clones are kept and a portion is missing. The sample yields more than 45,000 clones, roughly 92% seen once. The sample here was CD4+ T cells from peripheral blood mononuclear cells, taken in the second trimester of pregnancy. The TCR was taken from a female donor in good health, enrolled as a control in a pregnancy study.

The CDR3 sequence: CSVITRQAPLSGANVLTF. The CDR3 coding sequence is TGCAGCGTTATCACGAGACAGGCCCCCCTCTCTGGGGCCAACGTCCTGACTTTC. The rearrangement links TRBV29-1 to TRBJ2-6; the D gene is possibly TRBD1 (6 bases). CDR1 SQVTM and CDR2 ANQGSEA come from the germline V gene. The CDR3 runs to 18 residues. Trimming shortened V by 5 bases and J by 0 bases, and 20 bases separated the two germline ends.